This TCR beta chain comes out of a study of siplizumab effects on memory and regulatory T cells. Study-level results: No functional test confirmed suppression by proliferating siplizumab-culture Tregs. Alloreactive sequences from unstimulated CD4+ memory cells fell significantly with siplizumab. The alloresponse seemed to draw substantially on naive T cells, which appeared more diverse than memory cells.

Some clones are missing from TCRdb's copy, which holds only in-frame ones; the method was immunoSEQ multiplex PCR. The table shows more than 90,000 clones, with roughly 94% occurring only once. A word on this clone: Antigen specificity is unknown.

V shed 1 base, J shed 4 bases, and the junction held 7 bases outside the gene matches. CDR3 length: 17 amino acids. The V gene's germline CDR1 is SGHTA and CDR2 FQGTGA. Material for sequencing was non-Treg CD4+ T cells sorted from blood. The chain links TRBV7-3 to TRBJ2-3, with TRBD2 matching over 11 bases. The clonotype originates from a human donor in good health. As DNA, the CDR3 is TGTGCCAGCAGCTTAATTCCCCGGACTAGCGGGCCAGATACGCAGTATTTT. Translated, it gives CASSLIPRTSGPDTQYF.